Below are 20 T cell receptor beta chains sequenced from a single sample in a study of T-cell memory formation after mild COVID-19. TCRdb re-analysed the 5' RACE reads in MiXCR, keeping a single row per CDR3 protein. The sample records 400,000 or so distinct CDR3 sequences, about 19% being singletons. The sequencing input was PBMCs or a T cell subset sorted from them (not recorded which). Receptor source: an adult woman who had mild COVID-19 (a few samples of this study predate the infection). Cell type and time point are not known.

This clonotype was picked up a small number of times. The chain has TRBV7-2 and TRBJ2-7; 7 positions agree with TRBD2. The CDR3 covers 13 residues. V lost 4 bases and J lost 6; bases outside the gene matches: 6. Germline V gene data show CDR1 as SGHTA and CDR2 as FQGNSA. The CDR3 DNA is TGTGCCAGCAGCTCACGTAGCGGGCTCGAGCAGTACTTC. Translating gives CASSSRSGLEQYF.

This clonotype has only a few counts. The chain uses TRBV15 and TRBJ2-5; a possible D gene is TRBD2 (6 bases). The CDR3 has 16 residues. Germline assignment: CDR1 LNHNV and CDR2 YYDKDF (reference sequence). Trimming shortened V by 0 bases and J by 4 bases, and 15 bases separated the two germline ends. CDR3 in DNA: TGTGCCACCAGCAGAGATAGAAGACTAGACGGAGAGACCCAGTACTTC. It translates to CATSRDRRLDGETQYF.

This clonotype has more than one count but fewer than ten. The chain joins TRBV5-1 to TRBJ2-6, with D unresolved. The CDR3 runs 15 residues. The V end lost 4 bases, the J end lost 0 bases, and 8 bases lay between the germline ends. The germline CDR1 and CDR2 sequences are SGHRS and YFSETQ. For the CDR3, the DNA is TGCGCCAGCAGCCCTGCCATCTCTGGGGCCAACGTCCTGACTTTC. It is translated as CASSPAISGANVLTF.

This clonotype was counted once. V and J are TRBV12-3 or TRBV12-4 and TRBJ1-1; D is perhaps TRBD1 (5 bases). V lost 5 bases, J lost 4 bases, and 17 bases lay in between. The CDR3 contains 15 residues. CDR3 sequence: CASSRGAWALTEAFF. Written as DNA, the CDR3 is TGTGCCAGCAGTCGCGGGGCTTGGGCACTCACTGAAGCTTTCTTT.

J is TRBJ2-3 and V is TRBV11-2; 10 bases are shared with TRBD2. CDR3 length: 16 amino acids. The V and J ends lost 5 bases and 1 base, in that order; junction bases with no gene match: 6. The germline gives CDR1 SGHAT, CDR2 FQNNGV. In nucleotides, the CDR3 is TGTGCCAGCAGCCCCTTTCTAGCGGGGGGCACAGATACGCAGTATTTT. Translated, it gives CASSPFLAGGTDTQYF.

The V gene is TRBV12-3 or TRBV12-4, the J gene TRBJ1-1; 11 bases are a match to TRBD1. V was pared by 5 bases and J by 6 bases, with 8 bases of the junction left unmatched. This CDR3 is built from 15 residues. Here the CDR3 reads CASSQTGTGGPEAFF. The CDR3 nucleotides read TGTGCCAGCAGTCAAACCGGGACAGGGGGTCCTGAAGCTTTCTTT.

This chain connects TRBV7-3 to TRBJ1-1; D is possibly TRBD1 (6 bases). V was trimmed by 6 bases and J by 3 bases, leaving 14 bases between them. From germline, CDR1 is SGHTA and CDR2 FQGTGA. The CDR3 consists of 14 residues. Here the CDR3 reads CASRRTGRDTEAFF. CDR3 DNA sequence: TGTGCCAGCAGACGAACAGGGCGGGACACTGAAGCTTTCTTT.

The chain uses TRBV10-3 and TRBJ1-2; 8 bases align to TRBD1. Germline V gene sequence: CDR1 ENHRY, CDR2 SYGVKD. Unmatched junction bases numbered 12, after V lost 8 bases and J lost 4 bases. This CDR3 has 15 amino acids. The CDR3 is CAIGPTGAPFYGYTF. Written as DNA, the CDR3 is TGTGCCATCGGTCCGACAGGGGCGCCCTTCTATGGCTACACCTTC.

The gene calls are TRBV11-2 and TRBJ1-2, with TRBD1 matching over 7 bases. The CDR3 contains 15 residues. Germline CDR1 is SGHAT and CDR2 is FQNNGV. Trimming took 3 bases from V and 6 from J; bases not matched to a gene: 10. In nucleotides, the CDR3 is TGTGCCAGCAGCTTCACACCGGGACAGACTGATGGCTACACCTTC. Translation: CASSFTPGQTDGYTF.

In its sample, this clonotype was seen a few times. The chain has TRBV4-2 and TRBJ2-7; perhaps TRBD1 as D (8 bases). Per germline, CDR1 LGHNA and CDR2 YNFKEQ. The CDR3 totals 15 residues. The V end was cut by 0 bases, the J end by 1 base, with 10 bases between. CDR3: CASSQEQGGSYEQYF. The CDR3 region has the DNA TGTGCCAGCAGCCAAGAACAGGGGGGGTCCTACGAGCAGTACTTC.

This clonotype was seen only a few times. The rearrangement joins TRBV29-1 to TRBJ2-5; D is perhaps TRBD2 (5 bases). V was clipped by 0 bases and J by 4 bases, with 18 bases between them. CDR3 length: 16 residues. Looked up from germline, CDR1 is SQVTM and CDR2 is ANQGSEA. CDR3: CSVEEWQAGARETQYF. The CDR3 DNA sequence: TGCAGCGTTGAAGAATGGCAGGCGGGTGCCAGAGAGACCCAGTACTTC.

This chain's CDR3 is CASSQDPGANSPLHF. The CDR3 nucleotides are TGCGCCAGCAGCCAAGATCCTGGCGCGAATTCACCCCTCCACTTT. V and J are TRBV4-1 and TRBJ1-6; D gene ambiguous. Germline CDR1 and CDR2: MGHRA and YSYEKL. The ends were cut back, 0 bases at V and 7 bases at J, with 10 bases in the middle. This CDR3 region has 15 residues.

This clonotype came up a few times. J is TRBJ1-1 and V is TRBV5-1; no reliable D call. Germline CDR1 is SGHRS and CDR2 is YFSETQ. This CDR3 is built from 16 residues. The V gene lost 2 bases and the J gene lost 1 base, with 15 bases spanning the gap. This CDR3 reads CASSFRRAGTNTEAFF. CDR3 sequence (DNA): TGCGCCAGCAGCTTTAGGCGAGCAGGAACGAACACTGAAGCTTTCTTT.

The chain couples TRBV7-9 to TRBJ1-2; D gene uncertain. V was shortened by 1 base and J by 8 bases, with 14 bases between the two germline ends. CDR1 SEHNR and CDR2 FQNEAQ come from the germline V gene (reference sequence). The CDR3 is 14 amino acids. The CDR3 DNA reads TGTGCCAGCAGCTTAGAAGGATTCGTCGGGGGCTACACCTTC. It encodes CASSLEGFVGGYTF.

V gene TRBV5-6 combines with J gene TRBJ2-4, with D possibly TRBD1 on 5 matching bases. Trimming took off 5 bases at V and 7 bases at J, with 13 bases between the two ends. Germline V lookup: CDR1 SGHDT, CDR2 YYEEEE. The length of the CDR3 is 13 residues. Written as DNA, the CDR3 is TGTGCCAGCAGTAAGGGGTCAGAGAACATTCAGTACTTC. This codes for CASSKGSENIQYF.

This clonotype has a handful of counts. The DNA of the CDR3 is TGTGCCAGCAGCTCGTTAGCGGGGGCCCACGGTACGCAGTATTTT. This codes for CASSSLAGAHGTQYF. V usage is TRBV7-9 and J usage is TRBJ2-3, with 9 bases that match TRBD2. V gave up 4 bases and J gave up 8 bases; unmatched junction bases: 10. CDR3 length: 15 residues. Germline CDR1 SEHNR, CDR2 FQNEAQ (reference sequence).

This chain uses TRBV11-2 with TRBJ2-1; 7 nucleotides line up with TRBD1. The CDR3 runs 15 residues. With V trimmed by 6 bases and J by 4 bases, 9 bases remained unmatched. Germline V CDR1 and CDR2: SGHAT, FQNNGV. CDR3 in amino acids: CASRTGTDRYNEQFF. For the CDR3, the DNA is TGTGCCAGCAGAACCGGGACAGACCGATACAATGAGCAGTTCTTC.

This sequence joins TRBV20-1 and TRBJ2-2; perhaps TRBD2 as D (6 bases). Germline values: CDR1 DFQATT, CDR2 SNEGSKA (reference sequence). With 5 bases removed from V and 4 bases from J, the gap between germline ends came to 23 bases. The CDR3 length is 17 residues. CDR3 amino acids: CSADSGRAGVTTGELFF. The CDR3 DNA is TGCAGTGCTGACTCTGGGCGAGCGGGTGTAACCACCGGGGAGCTGTTTTTT.

This clonotype was detected only a few times. The chain carries TRBV19 and TRBJ2-1, with 8 bases identical to TRBD2. This CDR3 has 15 residues. V trimming: 3 bases; J trimming: 4 bases; junction bases outside the gene matches: 5. Germline CDR1 reads LNHDA; CDR2 reads SQIVND (reference sequence). CDR3 sequence (DNA): TGTGCCAGTAGTATTGGAAGCGGGGGATACAATGAGCAGTTCTTC. Translation: CASSIGSGGYNEQFF.

The table lists this clonotype with many counts. V and J are TRBV6-5 and TRBJ2-7, with 12 bases matching TRBD2. The V segment lost 6 bases and the J segment 3 bases; nucleotides outside the gene matches: 3. In germline, CDR1 is MNHEY, CDR2 SVGAGI. This CDR3 contains 14 residues. CDR3 sequence (DNA): TGTGCCAGCAGCAGACTAGCGGGAGTCTACGAGCAGTACTTC. Protein: CASSRLAGVYEQYF.